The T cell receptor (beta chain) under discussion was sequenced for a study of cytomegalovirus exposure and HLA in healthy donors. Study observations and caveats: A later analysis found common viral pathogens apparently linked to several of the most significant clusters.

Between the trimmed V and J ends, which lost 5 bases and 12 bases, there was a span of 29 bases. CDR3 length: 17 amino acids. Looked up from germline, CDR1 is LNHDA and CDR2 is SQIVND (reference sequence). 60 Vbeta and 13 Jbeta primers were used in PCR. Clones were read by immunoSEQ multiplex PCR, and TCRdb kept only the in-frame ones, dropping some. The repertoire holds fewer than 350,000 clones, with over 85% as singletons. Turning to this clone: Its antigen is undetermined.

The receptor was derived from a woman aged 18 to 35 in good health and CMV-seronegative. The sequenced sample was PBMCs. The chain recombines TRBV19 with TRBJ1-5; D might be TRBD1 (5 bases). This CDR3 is CASSLDRADIQSQGQHF. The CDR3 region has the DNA TGTGCCAGTAGTCTCGACCGCGCCGACATCCAAAGTCAGGGCCAGCATTTT.